These 32 T cell receptor beta chains came from one sample sequenced in a study of blood T cell repertoires in COVID-19. Sequencing used immunoSEQ multiplex PCR; TCRdb keeps in-frame clones, though not all of them. Of 200,000 to 250,000 clones listed, approximately 92% were seen once; the top ten hold about 3%. The sequenced sample consisted of PBMCs or T cells enriched from blood (not recorded which). These receptors were taken from a woman younger than 30 in a cohort exposed to, infected with or recovered from COVID-19 (not recorded which).

The chain links TRBV15 to TRBJ2-5; D ambiguous. Germline-derived CDR1 and CDR2 are LNHNV and YYDKDF (reference sequence). V was trimmed by 0 bases and J by 2 bases, leaving 7 bases between them. The CDR3 runs to 14 residues. This CDR3 is CATSREVTQETQYF. CDR3 DNA: TGTGCCACCAGCAGAGAGGTCACTCAAGAGACCCAGTACTTC.

CDR3 coding DNA: TGTGCCAGCAGCCAAGTCGGGACACCAAACACCGGGGAGCTGTTTTTT. It encodes CASSQVGTPNTGELFF. The gene calls are TRBV14 and TRBJ2-2, with TRBD1 as a possible D gene (6 bases). CDR1 and CDR2 from the germline V gene are SGHDN and FVKESK. CDR3 size: 16 residues. V lost 1 base to trimming and J lost 2 bases, with 11 bases between them.

The genes are TRBV24-1 and TRBJ2-1; possibly TRBD1 for D (6 bases). There are 11 residues in the CDR3. V lost 9 bases to trimming and J lost 4 bases, with 6 bases between them. CDR1 is KGHDR and CDR2 is SFDVKD in the germline V gene. The DNA for the CDR3 is TGTGCCACCGGACAGTACAATGAGCAGTTCTTC. Protein sequence: CATGQYNEQFF.

The chain employs TRBV4-1 and TRBJ1-1, with unresolved D. The V gene's germline CDR1 is MGHRA and CDR2 YSYEKL. The CDR3 has 16 amino acids. Trimming pared 8 bases from V and 0 bases from J, leaving 19 bases between. CDR3 nucleotides: TGCGCCAGCTCGGAGCGGGGTGAGTCCTTGAACACTGAAGCTTTCTTT. Amino acids: CASSERGESLNTEAFF.

This rearrangement joins TRBV5-1 to TRBJ2-1; TRBD2 agrees at 8 bases. CDR3 length equals 14 residues. Germline CDR1 SGHRS, CDR2 YFSETQ. J gave up 4 bases and V 2 bases, and 2 bases lay outside the gene matches. The CDR3 DNA reads as TGCGCCAGCAGCTTAGCGGGAGAGTACAATGAGCAGTTCTTC. This sequence encodes CASSLAGEYNEQFF.

This clone was seen a few times. The chain joins TRBV19 to TRBJ1-2; D possibly corresponds to TRBD1 (5 bases). Trimming removed 7 bases from V and 4 bases from J, with 16 bases in between. The germline V gene encodes CDR1 LNHDA and CDR2 SQIVND (reference sequence). The CDR3 contains 14 residues. The CDR3 DNA reads TGTGCCAGTAAAATCGGTCAGGGAGGCTATGGCTACACCTTC. This sequence encodes CASKIGQGGYGYTF.

The chain joins TRBV19 to TRBJ1-2; 8 bases are a match to TRBD1. Germline CDR1 reads LNHDA; CDR2 reads SQIVND (reference sequence). Trimming took 5 bases from V and 2 from J; bases not matched to a gene: 7. This CDR3 contains 15 residues. CDR3 nucleotides: TGTGCCAGTAGTTCCCTGGGACAGGCGAACTATGGCTACACCTTC. Translating gives CASSSLGQANYGYTF.

The chain links TRBV14 to TRBJ2-1; D is perhaps TRBD1 (5 bases). Germline values: CDR1 SGHDN, CDR2 FVKESK. The length of the CDR3 is 13 residues. V lost 0 bases and J 11 bases, leaving 11 bases between the germline ends. The CDR3 nucleotides are TGTGCCAGCAGCCAAGATCAGGGTGGGAAGCAGTTCTTC. This codes for CASSQDQGGKQFF.

As regards this clone: The junction departs from the called germline gene at one end, perhaps through a read error. This chain connects TRBV24-1 to TRBJ2-1; D is undetermined. The germline CDR1 and CDR2 sequences are KGHDR and SFDVKD. The length of the CDR3 is 12 residues. The CDR3 region is CEVRSSYNEQFF. CDR3 nucleotide sequence: TGCGAAGTACGGAGCTCCTACAATGAGCAGTTCTTC.

The V gene is TRBV4-2, the J gene TRBJ2-3; tentative D call: TRBD2 (5 bases). The CDR3 has 16 amino acids. Trimming removed 1 base from V and 1 base from J, with 12 bases in between. The germline gives CDR1 LGHNA, CDR2 YNFKEQ. CDR3 sequence reads: CASSQGEGVGTDTQYF. CDR3 coding DNA: TGTGCCAGCAGCCAAGGTGAGGGAGTTGGCACAGATACGCAGTATTTT.

The chain combines TRBV10-3 with TRBJ1-5; a possible D gene is TRBD1 (5 bases). The CDR3 is 16 residues long. Germline values: CDR1 ENHRY, CDR2 SYGVKD. Trimming cost V 0 bases and J 0 bases, with 9 bases left between them. Here the CDR3 reads CAISESRTLSNQPQHF. CDR3 nucleotide sequence: TGTGCCATCAGTGAGTCAAGGACACTTAGCAATCAGCCCCAGCATTTT.

The J gene is TRBJ2-5, the V gene TRBV6-5; 9 nucleotides align to TRBD1. Germline V gives CDR1 MNHEY, CDR2 SVGAGI. The CDR3 has 16 residues. The junction had 6 bases not matched to a gene; V was cut back by 0 bases and J by 4 bases. CDR3 region: CASSYSHRGQGETQYF. The DNA of the CDR3 is TGTGCCAGCAGTTACTCGCACAGGGGGCAGGGAGAGACCCAGTACTTC.

The rearrangement links TRBV5-5 to TRBJ1-1, with D unresolved. Looked up from germline, CDR1 is SGHKS and CDR2 is YYEKEE (reference sequence). V lost 4 bases, J lost 5 bases, and 9 bases lay in between. This CDR3 has 12 amino acids. The CDR3 DNA sequence: TGTGCCAGCAGCCCGGCGGGGACTGAAGCTTTCTTT. It yields the protein CASSPAGTEAFF.

CDR3 region: CSGNRETGLMNTEAFF. The CDR3 DNA sequence: TGCAGCGGGAACAGGGAGACGGGGCTCATGAACACTGAAGCTTTCTTT. V is TRBV29-1 and J is TRBJ1-1; a weak D match, TRBD1 (6 bases). The CDR3 length is 16 residues. Germline CDR1 SQVTM, CDR2 ANQGSEA. Trimming left V 7 bases short and J 0 bases short, with 21 bases between. The entire variable domain, with the rest obtained from reference TRBV29-1 and TRBJ1-1, is as follows: SAVISQKPSRDICQRGTSLTIQCQVDSQVTMMFWYRQQPGQSLTLIATANQGSEATYESGFVIDKFPISRPNLTFSTLTVSNMSPEDSSIYLCSGNRETGLMNTEAFFGQGTRLTVV.

The V gene is TRBV9, the J gene TRBJ1-5, with 8 bases lining up with TRBD1. The CDR3 consists of 14 residues. The junction had 5 bases not matched to a gene; V was cut back by 3 bases and J by 6 bases. The germline V gene encodes CDR1 SGDLS and CDR2 YYNGEE. CDR3 protein: CASSATGAPQPQHF. DNA for the CDR3: TGTGCCAGCAGCGCGACAGGGGCCCCTCAGCCCCAGCATTTT.

A remark on this clone: Distinct nucleotide sequences in the sample also encode this CDR3. This chain connects TRBV29-1 to TRBJ1-1; TRBD1 is a possible D gene (6 bases). This CDR3 is built from 13 residues. V gave up 4 bases and J gave up 1 base, with 10 bases separating them. The germline V gene has CDR1 SQVTM and CDR2 ANQGSEA. DNA of the CDR3: TGCAGCGTTGGAGGGGGTCCGAACACTGAAGCTTTCTTT. It translates to CSVGGGPNTEAFF.

The CDR3 DNA reads as TGTGCCAGCAGCAAACCGGGACAGGTCACAGATACGCAGTATTTT. It is translated as CASSKPGQVTDTQYF. The genes are TRBV11-2 and TRBJ2-3; 8 positions match TRBD1. CDR3 size: 15 residues. Germline assignment: CDR1 SGHAT and CDR2 FQNNGV. V was pared by 5 bases and J by 2 bases, with 6 bases of the junction left unmatched.

This sequence joins TRBV3-1 (or the pseudogene TRBV3-2) and TRBJ2-3; 8 bases fit TRBD2. CDR3 size: 13 residues. V was clipped by 4 bases and J by 4 bases; unmatched bases: 1. CDR1 LGHDT and CDR2 YNNKEL come from the germline V gene (reference sequence). This CDR3 is CASSPSGSDTQYF. CDR3 in DNA: TGTGCCAGCAGCCCTAGCGGGTCAGATACGCAGTATTTT.

This chain joins TRBV5-4 and TRBJ2-7; D may be TRBD2 (6 bases). This CDR3 has 13 residues. The ends were cut back, 4 bases at V and 3 bases at J, with 11 bases in the middle. Germline V gives CDR1 SGHNT, CDR2 YYREEE (reference sequence). The CDR3 DNA is TGTGCCAGCAGCGTCTCCGGGAGCTACGAGCAGTACTTC. Translation: CASSVSGSYEQYF.

The V call is TRBV7-9, the J call TRBJ2-5, with D unclear. CDR3 length: 12 residues. Per germline, CDR1 SEHNR and CDR2 FQNEAQ (reference sequence). The V and J ends lost 2 bases and 3 bases respectively, with 4 bases between them. The CDR3 region is CASSLTKETQYF. In DNA, the CDR3 is TGTGCCAGCAGCTTAACTAAAGAGACCCAGTACTTC.

The rearrangement uses TRBV3-1 (or the pseudogene TRBV3-2) and TRBJ1-2, with D uncertain. The CDR3 is 13 residues long. Deletions cut 4 bases from V and 8 bases from J, with 14 bases between. Per the germline V gene, CDR1 is LGHDT and CDR2 is YNNKEL (reference sequence). DNA of the CDR3: TGTGCCAGCAGCCGACTCGTACTTGGAGGCTACACCTTC. It translates to CASSRLVLGGYTF.

The chain links TRBV9 to TRBJ2-1; D gene unclear. Germline V gene lookup returns CDR1 SGDLS and CDR2 YYNGEE. V lost 2 bases and J 0 bases, leaving 9 bases between the germline ends. The CDR3 runs 15 residues. The CDR3 DNA reads as TGTGCCAGCAGCGTTGACTTCGGCTCCTACAATGAGCAGTTCTTC. This gives the protein CASSVDFGSYNEQFF.

This sequence joins TRBV4-2 and TRBJ1-2; perhaps TRBD1 as D (5 bases). The CDR3 has 15 residues. Germline CDR1 reads LGHNA; CDR2 reads YNFKEQ. The V end lost 0 bases, the J end lost 4 bases, and 12 bases lay between the germline ends. The CDR3 nucleotides are TGTGCCAGCAGCCAAGACAGGGTGTCGATCTATGGCTACACCTTC. Protein product: CASSQDRVSIYGYTF.

The CDR3 DNA follows: TGTGCCAGCAGGGGCGCCGAGAACACTGAAGCTTTCTTT. This translates into CASRGAENTEAFF. V and J are TRBV7-3 and TRBJ1-1; no definite D call. The V gene's germline CDR1 is SGHTA and CDR2 FQGTGA. V was clipped by 6 bases and J by 1 base, with 9 bases between them. The CDR3 loop spans 13 amino acids. The full variable domain, rest sourced from reference TRBV7-3 and TRBJ1-1, is GAGVSQTPSNKVTEKGKYVELRCDPISGHTALYWYRQSLGQGPEFLIYFQGTGAADDSGLPNDRFFAVRPEGSVSTLKIQRTERGDSAVYLCASRGAENTEAFFGQGTRLTVV.

The chain is built from TRBV19 and TRBJ1-2, with 8 positions matching TRBD1. Germline CDR1 reads LNHDA; CDR2 reads SQIVND (reference sequence). This CDR3 region has 13 residues. V shed 6 bases, J shed 6 bases, and the junction held 6 bases outside the gene matches. CDR3 residues: CASRMDREDGYTF. Written as DNA, the CDR3 is TGTGCCAGTAGGATGGACAGGGAAGATGGCTACACCTTC.

Only a few counts were recorded for this clone. Other DNA variants within this sample encode the same CDR3. This chain uses TRBV2 with TRBJ1-3; 8 bases line up with TRBD1. Losses at the gene ends were 7 bases for V and 1 base for J; bases not matched to a gene: 6. The CDR3 covers 15 residues. Germline assignment: CDR1 SNHLY and CDR2 FYNNEI. CDR3 amino acids: CASTLDRGSGNTIYF. DNA for the CDR3: TGTGCCAGCACCTTAGACAGGGGATCTGGAAACACCATATATTTT.

This chain links TRBV7-5 with TRBJ1-2; the D call of TRBD1 is as the table states it, not checked on the DNA. TRBV7-5 is a documented pseudogene. CDR3 length: 15 amino acids. CDR3 amino acids: CVRSLESQANYGYTF. CDR3 bases: TGTGTCAGAAGCTTAGAATCACAGGCTAACTATGGCTACACCTTC.

In this sample, this clone turned up once. The genes are TRBV29-1 and TRBJ1-1; TRBD1 agrees at 7 bases. The CDR3 runs 12 residues. From germline, CDR1 is SQVTM and CDR2 ANQGSEA. V was pared by 6 bases and J by 0 bases, with 1 base of the junction left unmatched. The CDR3 DNA is TGCAGCGTCCAGGGGGTGAACACTGAAGCTTTCTTT. Amino acids: CSVQGVNTEAFF.

The rearrangement uses TRBV2 and TRBJ1-5; TRBD1 might be the D (5 bases). Trimming removed 2 bases from V and 0 bases from J, with 8 bases in between. Germline-derived CDR1 and CDR2 are SNHLY and FYNNEI. The CDR3 totals 15 residues. Written as DNA, the CDR3 is TGTGCCAGCAGTGAACAGGGAAATAGCAATCAGCCCCAGCATTTT. Its protein is CASSEQGNSNQPQHF. Variable domain in full (rest from reference TRBV2 and TRBJ1-5): EPEVTQTPSHQVTQMGQEVILRCVPISNHLYFYWYRQILGQKVEFLVSFYNNEISEKSEIFDDQFSVERPDGSNFTLKIRSTKLEDSAMYFCASSEQGNSNQPQHFGDGTRLSIL.

The genes are TRBV19 and TRBJ2-4; TRBD2 aligns across 7 bases. Germline values: CDR1 LNHDA, CDR2 SQIVND (reference sequence). The J segment lost 7 bases and the V segment lost 1 base, leaving 7 bases of the junction unmatched. This CDR3 is 15 amino acids long. The CDR3: CASSIVGSGRNIQYF. The CDR3 nucleotides are TGTGCCAGTAGTATAGTTGGTAGCGGGCGGAACATTCAGTACTTC.

V usage is TRBV5-1 and J usage is TRBJ2-2, with D perhaps TRBD1 (6 bases). V shed 1 base and J shed 5 bases, with 15 bases lying between them. The CDR3 runs 16 residues. Germline CDR1 and CDR2: SGHRS and YFSETQ. The CDR3 protein is CASSLSTSQGTGELFF. The CDR3 nucleotides read TGCGCCAGCAGCTTGTCTACCTCACAGGGAACCGGGGAGCTGTTTTTT.

The chain employs TRBV7-8 and TRBJ1-1, with D perhaps TRBD1 (5 bases). The V gene lost 3 bases and the J gene lost 5 bases, with 25 bases spanning the gap. Germline V lookup: CDR1 SGHVS, CDR2 FQNEAQ. The CDR3 extends over 18 amino acids. CDR3 region: CASSFAQGFGRGNTEAFF. CDR3 DNA: TGTGCCAGCAGCTTCGCTCAGGGCTTTGGAAGGGGTAATACTGAAGCTTTCTTT.